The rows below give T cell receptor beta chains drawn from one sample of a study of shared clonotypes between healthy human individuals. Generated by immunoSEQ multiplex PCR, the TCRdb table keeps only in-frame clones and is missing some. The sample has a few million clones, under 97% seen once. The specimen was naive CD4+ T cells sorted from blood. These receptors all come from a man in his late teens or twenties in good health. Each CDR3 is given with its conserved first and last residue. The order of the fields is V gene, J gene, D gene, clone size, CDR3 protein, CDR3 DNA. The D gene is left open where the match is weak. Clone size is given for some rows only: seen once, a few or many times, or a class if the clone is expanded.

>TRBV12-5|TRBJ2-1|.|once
CASGLTLNEQFF
TGTGCTAGTGGTTTGACCCTTAATGAGCAGTTCTTC
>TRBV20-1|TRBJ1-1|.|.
CSPKMGTEAFF
TGCAGCCCGAAGATGGGCACTGAAGCTTTCTTT
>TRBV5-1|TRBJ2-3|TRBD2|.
CASSLGLAGGTDTQYF
TGCGCCAGCAGCCTCGGACTAGCGGGAGGGACAGATACGCAGTATTTT
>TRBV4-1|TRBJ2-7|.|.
CASSHEQGEQYF
TGCGCCAGCAGCCACGAGCAGGGCGAGCAGTACTTC
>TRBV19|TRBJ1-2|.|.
CASSLTDYGYTF
TGTGCCAGTAGTCTGACCGACTATGGCTACACCTTC
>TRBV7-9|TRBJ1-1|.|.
CASSLLGGGTTEAFF
TGTGCCAGCAGCCTTCTAGGGGGAGGGACCACTGAAGCTTTCTTT
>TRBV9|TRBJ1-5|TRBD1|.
CASSTKGQGNQPQHF
TGTGCCAGCAGCACAAAGGGACAGGGAAATCAGCCCCAGCATTTT
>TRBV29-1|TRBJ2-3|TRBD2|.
CSCALASTDTQYF
TGCAGCTGTGCACTAGCGAGCACAGATACGCAGTATTTT
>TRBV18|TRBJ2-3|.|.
CASSPPGTDTQYF
TGTGCCAGCTCACCCCCCGGCACAGATACGCAGTATTTT
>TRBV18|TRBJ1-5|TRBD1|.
CASSPPGQGVQPQHF
TGTGCCAGCTCACCACCTGGACAGGGGGTACAGCCCCAGCATTTT
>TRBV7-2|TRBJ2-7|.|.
CASSSYAGYEQYF
TGTGCCAGCAGCTCCTACGCGGGGTACGAGCAGTACTTC
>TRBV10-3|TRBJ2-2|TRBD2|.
CAISEGLAVTGELFF
TGTGCCATCAGTGAGGGACTAGCGGTCACCGGGGAGCTGTTTTTT
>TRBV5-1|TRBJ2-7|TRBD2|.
CASSFTSGGTYEQYF
TGCGCCAGCAGCTTCACCTCGGGGGGAACCTACGAGCAGTACTTC
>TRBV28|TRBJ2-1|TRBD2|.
CASSLASGNSYNEQFF
TGTGCCAGCAGTTTGGCTAGCGGGAATTCCTACAATGAGCAGTTCTTC
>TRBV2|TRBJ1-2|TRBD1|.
CASRELQGGDNYGYTF
TGTGCCAGCAGAGAGCTGCAGGGGGGGGACAACTATGGCTACACCTTC
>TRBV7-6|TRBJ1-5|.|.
CASSFAVDQPQHF
TGTGCCAGCAGCTTTGCAGTGGATCAGCCCCAGCATTTT
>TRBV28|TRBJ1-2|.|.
CASRDTSNLVYTF
TGTGCCAGCAGGGACACCTCAAATCTCGTCTACACCTTC
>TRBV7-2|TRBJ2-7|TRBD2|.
CASSLGASGNYEQYF
TGTGCCAGCAGCTTAGGGGCTAGCGGGAACTACGAGCAGTACTTC
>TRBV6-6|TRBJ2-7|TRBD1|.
CATGQETYEQYF
TGTGCCACAGGACAGGAAACCTACGAGCAGTACTTC
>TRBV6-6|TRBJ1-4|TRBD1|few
CASRTGGTGNEKLFF
TGTGCCAGCAGGACAGGGGGGACAGGGAACGAAAAACTGTTTTTT
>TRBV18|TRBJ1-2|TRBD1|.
CASSPGTGAATFGGYTF
TGTGCCAGCTCACCGGGGACAGGGGCGGCGACCTTTGGTGGCTACACCTTC
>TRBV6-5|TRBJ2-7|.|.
CASSWANEQYF
TGTGCCAGCAGCTGGGCCAACGAGCAGTACTTC
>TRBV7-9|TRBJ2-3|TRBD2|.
CASSLGTSGYTDTQYF
TGTGCCAGCAGCTTAGGGACTAGCGGCTACACAGATACGCAGTATTTT
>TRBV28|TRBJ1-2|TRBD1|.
CASSLTGAGGYGYTF
TGTGCCAGCAGTTTAACAGGGGCCGGCGGCTATGGCTACACCTTC
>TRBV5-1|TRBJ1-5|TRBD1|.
CASSPGQGHQPQHF
TGCGCCAGCAGCCCGGGACAGGGGCATCAGCCCCAGCATTTT
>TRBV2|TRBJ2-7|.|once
CASSEYSGKQYF
TGTGCCAGCAGTGAATACTCAGGGAAGCAGTACTTC
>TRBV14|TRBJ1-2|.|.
CASQRNTGGSLNYGYTF
TGTGCCAGCCAAAGAAACACGGGCGGATCCCTAAACTATGGCTACACCTTC
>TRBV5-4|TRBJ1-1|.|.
CASSLQVMNTEAFF
TGTGCCAGCAGCTTGCAGGTCATGAACACTGAAGCTTTCTTT
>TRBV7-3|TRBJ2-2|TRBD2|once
CASSLKGSGGNTGELFF
TGTGCCAGCAGCTTAAAGGGTAGCGGGGGGAACACCGGGGAGCTGTTTTTT
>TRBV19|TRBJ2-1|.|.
CASSKRPGGREQFF
TGTGCCAGTAGTAAACGTCCTGGGGGACGTGAGCAGTTCTTC
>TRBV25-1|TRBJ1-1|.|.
CASWGGMNTEAFF
TGTGCCAGCTGGGGGGGGATGAACACTGAAGCTTTCTTT
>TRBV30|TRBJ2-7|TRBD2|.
CAWSVGSGVTYEQYF
TGTGCCTGGAGTGTGGGGAGCGGGGTAACCTACGAGCAGTACTTC
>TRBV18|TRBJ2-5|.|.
CASSPASTLETQYF
TGTGCCAGCTCACCAGCTTCAACTCTGGAGACCCAGTACTTC
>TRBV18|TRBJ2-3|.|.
CASSPYADTQYF
TGTGCCAGCTCACCGTACGCAGATACGCAGTATTTT
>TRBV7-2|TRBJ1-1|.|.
CASSLVLRVSTEAFF
TGTGCCAGCAGCTTAGTCCTCAGGGTTAGCACTGAAGCTTTCTTT
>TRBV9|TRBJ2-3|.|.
CASSVAGQATDTQYF
TGTGCCAGCAGCGTAGCCGGCCAGGCCACAGATACGCAGTATTTT
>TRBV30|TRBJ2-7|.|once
CAWSVKSGVSGKQYF
TGTGCCTGGAGTGTTAAGTCCGGGGTTAGCGGTAAGCAGTACTTC
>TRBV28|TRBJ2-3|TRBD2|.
CASRPSGGAGDTQYF
TGTGCCAGCAGACCGAGCGGGGGGGCAGGGGATACGCAGTATTTT
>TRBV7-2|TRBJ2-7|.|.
CASSLAGRREQYF
TGTGCCAGCAGCTTAGCAGGGAGGCGCGAGCAGTACTTC
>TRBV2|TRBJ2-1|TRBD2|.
CASSEVGLAGDDNEQFF
TGTGCCAGCAGTGAAGTGGGGCTAGCGGGAGATGACAATGAGCAGTTCTTC
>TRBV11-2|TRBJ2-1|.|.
CASSLVPSSYNEQFF
TGTGCCAGCAGCTTAGTACCCAGCTCCTACAATGAGCAGTTCTTC
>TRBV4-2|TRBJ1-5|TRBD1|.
CASSQGQLNQPQHF
TGTGCCAGCAGCCAGGGACAGCTAAATCAGCCCCAGCATTTT
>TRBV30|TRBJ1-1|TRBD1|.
CAWRDRQNTEAFF
TGTGCCTGGAGGGACAGGCAGAACACTGAAGCTTTCTTT
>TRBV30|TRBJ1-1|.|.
CAWSEWGRNTEAFF
TGTGCCTGGAGTGAGTGGGGAAGGAACACTGAAGCTTTCTTT
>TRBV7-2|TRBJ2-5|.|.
CASSLSRHQETQYF
TGTGCCAGCAGCTTATCCCGTCACCAAGAGACCCAGTACTTC
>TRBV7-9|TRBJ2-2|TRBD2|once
CASSLTGGKTGELFF
TGTGCCAGCAGCTTAACCGGGGGGAAAACCGGGGAGCTGTTTTTT